This is a list of T cell receptor beta chains from one sample in a study of T cell changes during pregnancy in multiple sclerosis. Produced via immunoSEQ multiplex PCR; TCRdb's table is partial and in-frame only. The sample lists fewer than 85,000 clones; roughly 92% were seen once. The sequencing here drew on peripheral blood, taken in the third trimester of pregnancy. These receptors came from a female donor in good health, enrolled as a control in a pregnancy study. CDR3s include the opening cysteine and the closing phenylalanine or tryptophan. The D gene is left open where the match is weak. The size entry is marked missing in some rows and otherwise reads once, few, many or a size class.

size	V	J	D	CDR3	DNA
.	TRBV19	TRBJ2-5	TRBD2	CASSMASGGQETQYF	TGTGCCAGTAGTATGGCTAGCGGGGGGCAAGAGACCCAGTACTTC
.	TRBV2	TRBJ1-2	.	CASRILAHGYTF	TGTGCCAGCAGAATCTTGGCTCATGGCTACACCTTC
.	TRBV15	TRBJ2-3	.	CATSRRGGADTQYF	TGTGCCACCAGCAGACGAGGCGGGGCAGATACGCAGTATTTT
.	TRBV18	TRBJ2-7	TRBD2	CASSLFTPGLAGESSYEQYF	TGTGCCAGCTCACTATTCACTCCGGGACTAGCGGGAGAGAGCTCCTACGAGCAGTACTTC
.	TRBV6-4	TRBJ2-1	.	CASSDSEDSHNEQFF	TGTGCCAGCAGTGACTCTGAGGACTCGCACAATGAGCAGTTCTTC
.	TRBV6-5	TRBJ2-6	.	CASSQWEAGANVLTF	TGTGCCAGCTCGCAGTGGGAGGCTGGGGCCAACGTCCTGACTTTC
.	TRBV9	TRBJ2-7	TRBD1	CASSVDQQGAYYEQYF	TGTGCCAGCAGCGTAGATCAGCAGGGGGCTTATTACGAGCAGTACTTC
.	TRBV7-2	TRBJ2-3	.	CASIQLPTDTQYF	TGTGCCAGCATCCAACTTCCCACAGATACGCAGTATTTT
.	TRBV15	TRBJ2-1	.	CATSSKRDSYNEQFF	TGTGCCACCAGCTCCAAGAGGGACTCGTACAATGAGCAGTTCTTC
few	TRBV14	TRBJ1-2	.	CASSQETIYGYTF	TGTGCCAGCAGCCAAGAAACAATCTATGGCTACACCTTC
few	TRBV2	TRBJ2-7	TRBD2	CASSEYRGGYEQYF	TGTGCCAGCAGTGAATATCGGGGGGGCTACGAGCAGTACTTC
once	TRBV6-4	TRBJ2-1	.	CASSVSGPSYNEQFF	TGTGCCAGCAGTGTCAGCGGGCCCTCCTACAATGAGCAGTTCTTC
.	TRBV5-6	TRBJ1-3	.	CASSWGRSGGPGNTIYF	TGTGCCAGCAGCTGGGGGAGGTCGGGGGGTCCTGGAAACACCATATATTTT
.	TRBV6-5	TRBJ2-7	.	CASSYSTGMNEQYF	TGTGCCAGCAGTTACTCTACAGGGATGAACGAGCAGTACTTC
.	TRBV7-6	TRBJ1-2	TRBD1	CASSSDRGPSYGYTF	TGTGCCAGCAGCTCGGACAGGGGGCCCAGCTATGGCTACACCTTC
few	TRBV7-8	TRBJ1-2	TRBD1	CASSAGGFGYGYTF	TGTGCCAGCAGCGCAGGGGGGTTCGGGTATGGCTACACCTTC
.	TRBV7-9	TRBJ2-5	.	CASEGGAGETQYF	TGTGCCAGCGAGGGCGGGGCGGGAGAGACCCAGTACTTC
.	TRBV4-2	TRBJ1-5	.	CASSQELIGGNQPQHF	TGTGCCAGCAGCCAAGAGCTAATTGGCGGAAATCAGCCCCAGCATTTT
.	TRBV28	TRBJ2-7	TRBD1	CASSSPGQGSYEQYF	TGTGCCAGCAGTTCCCCGGGACAGGGCAGCTACGAGCAGTACTTC
.	TRBV19	TRBJ2-2	.	CASSSQGSGELFF	TGTGCCAGTAGTTCTCAGGGTTCCGGGGAGCTGTTTTTT
.	TRBV7-9	TRBJ2-4	TRBD2	CASSISGEAKNIQYF	TGTGCCAGCAGCATTAGCGGGGAAGCCAAAAACATTCAGTACTTC
once	TRBV19	TRBJ2-7	TRBD1	CASSMGTGGNDEQYF	TGTGCCAGTAGTATGGGGACAGGAGGAAACGACGAGCAGTACTTC
.	TRBV2	TRBJ1-1	.	CASSLQGNTEAFF	TGTGCCAGCAGCCTACAGGGTAACACTGAAGCTTTCTTT
.	TRBV27	TRBJ1-6	.	CASSFSDRIYNSPLHF	TGTGCCAGCAGTTTCTCCGACAGGATCTATAATTCACCCCTCCACTTT
.	TRBV7-6	TRBJ1-4	.	CASSLARGWKLFF	TGTGCCAGCAGCTTAGCTAGGGGCTGGAAACTGTTTTTT
.	TRBV5-6	TRBJ2-5	TRBD2	CASSLLAGSQETQYF	TGTGCCAGCAGCTTACTAGCGGGGTCCCAAGAGACCCAGTACTTC
.	TRBV4-3	TRBJ2-1	.	CASSQIENEQFF	TGCGCCAGCAGCCAGATAGAAAATGAGCAGTTCTTC
.	TRBV15	TRBJ2-1	TRBD2	CATSRDKVQRGGVWYNEQFF	TGTGCCACCAGCAGAGATAAAGTGCAGCGGGGGGGCGTTTGGTACAATGAGCAGTTCTTC
once	TRBV28	TRBJ1-1	.	CASRPPTDSNTEAFF	TGTGCCAGCAGGCCACCGACAGATTCGAACACTGAAGCTTTCTTT
.	TRBV7-9	TRBJ1-4	TRBD1	CASSLGTGEEKLFF	TGTGCCAGCAGCTTAGGGACAGGGGAGGAAAAACTGTTTTTT
once	TRBV5-1	TRBJ2-4	.	CASSYGQGGNIQYF	TGCGCCAGCAGCTACGGTCAAGGGGGAAACATTCAGTACTTC
.	TRBV28	TRBJ2-3	TRBD1	CASSRGRGTDTQYF	TGTGCCAGCAGCAGGGGCAGGGGGACAGATACGCAGTATTTT
.	TRBV27	TRBJ2-5	TRBD2	CASSLLAGGPETQYF	TGTGCCAGCAGCCTATTAGCGGGAGGGCCGGAGACCCAGTACTTC
.	TRBV6-4	TRBJ2-1	TRBD1	CASSAFSGQGADEQFF	TGTGCCAGCAGTGCCTTTTCGGGACAGGGGGCAGATGAGCAGTTCTTC
.	TRBV6-5	TRBJ1-2	TRBD1	CASRGQGEDYGYTF	TGTGCCAGCAGGGGACAGGGGGAAGACTATGGCTACACCTTC
.	TRBV4-1	TRBJ2-3	TRBD2	CASSQSLAGGGDTQYF	TGCGCCAGCAGCCAATCACTAGCGGGGGGAGGGGATACGCAGTATTTT
.	TRBV7-9	TRBJ1-5	TRBD1	CASSPGTGKGQPQHF	TGTGCCAGCAGCCCAGGGACAGGGAAAGGGCAGCCCCAGCATTTT
.	TRBV4-3	TRBJ2-2	.	CAAGSAADGGELFF	TGCGCCGCGGGTTCGGCGGCCGACGGCGGGGAGCTGTTTTTT
.	TRBV2	TRBJ2-7	TRBD1	CASSEQTGGGSF	TGTGCCAGCAGTGAACAGACAGGGGGCGGCTCCTTC
few	TRBV4-3	TRBJ1-6	.	CASSHTGGVTGPLHF	TGCGCCAGCAGCCATACCGGCGGGGTTACTGGGCCCCTCCACTTT
.	TRBV28	TRBJ2-1	TRBD2	CASSPGTSGISYNEQFF	TGTGCCAGCAGTCCGGGGACTAGCGGGATCTCCTACAATGAGCAGTTCTTC
.	TRBV5-1	TRBJ1-1	.	CASSLDRTNNREAFF	TGCGCCAGCAGCTTGGACAGGACGAACAACCGAGAAGCTTTCTTT
.	TRBV19	TRBJ2-7	.	CASSIAGAATYEQYF	TGTGCCAGTAGTATCGCTGGGGCGGCCACCTACGAGCAGTACTTC
.	TRBV28	TRBJ1-5	.	CASSLRTARSKNQPQHF	TGTGCCAGCAGTTTAAGGACAGCCAGGTCAAAAAATCAGCCCCAGCATTTT
.	TRBV19	TRBJ2-7	.	CASSIRADYFYEQYF	TGTGCCAGTAGTATACGAGCGGACTATTTCTACGAGCAGTACTTC
.	TRBV28	TRBJ1-2	.	CASSFEVPNYGYTF	TGTGCCAGCAGTTTCGAGGTCCCTAACTATGGCTACACCTTC
.	TRBV28	TRBJ2-2	.	CASSLGIGAAGELFF	TGTGCCAGCAGTTTAGGCATTGGGGCGGCCGGGGAGCTGTTTTTT
.	TRBV27	TRBJ1-2	TRBD1	CASSLLAGGVYGYTF	TGTGCCAGCAGTTTATTGGCAGGGGGCGTCTATGGCTACACCTTC
.	TRBV11-2	TRBJ1-6	.	CASSLGGGGNSPLHF	TGTGCCAGCAGCTTAGGGGGGGGAGGCAATTCACCCCTCCACTTT
once	TRBV9	TRBJ2-7	.	CASSPTVTYEQYF	TGTGCCAGCAGCCCGACAGTAACCTACGAGCAGTACTTC
.	TRBV6-1	TRBJ1-4	.	CASSEDRFNEKLFF	TGTGCCAGCAGCGAAGACAGATTTAATGAAAAACTGTTTTTT
.	TRBV5-4	TRBJ2-5	.	CASSPQTSNKETQYF	TGTGCCAGCAGCCCCCAGACAAGCAATAAAGAGACCCAGTACTTC
.	TRBV18	TRBJ1-1	.	CASSPDGGTGLNTEAFF	TGTGCCAGCTCACCCGATGGGGGCACGGGCTTGAACACTGAAGCTTTCTTT
.	TRBV7-3	TRBJ1-2	.	CASSLEEGLGYTF	TGTGCCAGCAGCTTAGAGGAGGGTCTTGGCTACACCTTC
.	TRBV6-1	TRBJ2-6	.	CASMSLLQGANVLTF	TGTGCCAGCATGTCCCTATTACAGGGGGCCAACGTCCTGACTTTC
.	TRBV10-1	TRBJ1-1	.	CASSESSGGSTEAFF	TGCGCCAGCAGTGAGTCGTCCGGGGGGTCCACTGAAGCTTTCTTT
.	TRBV9	TRBJ2-2	TRBD2	CASSVGLAGAPGTGELFF	TGTGCCAGCAGCGTAGGGCTAGCGGGGGCCCCTGGCACCGGGGAGCTGTTTTTT
.	TRBV7-9	TRBJ2-2	TRBD1	CASSKDRATGELFF	TGTGCCAGCAGCAAAGACAGGGCCACCGGGGAGCTGTTTTTT